The 8 T cell receptor beta chains in this list originate from one sample, sequenced in a study of chemoradiotherapy in HPV16-positive cancers. Sequenced by immunoSEQ multiplex PCR; TCRdb stores in-frame clones only, minus some. The table lists some 4,200 clones, roughly 75% of them singletons. Collection of the sample occurred from a patient who underwent chemoradiotherapy. Every receptor here comes from a human donor with HPV-associated anogenital cancer.

This clone was seen a handful of times. The chain has TRBV4-3 and TRBJ1-1, with 7 bases that match TRBD1. This CDR3 is 15 amino acids long. The J segment lost 2 bases and the V segment lost 0 bases, leaving 3 bases of the junction unmatched. Germline V gene sequence: CDR1 LGHNA, CDR2 YSLEER. CDR3 protein: CASSQDPGGNTEAFF. The CDR3 DNA reads as TGCGCCAGCAGCCAAGACCCAGGGGGAAACACTGAAGCTTTCTTT.

The chain uses TRBV5-1 and TRBJ2-7, with D possibly matching TRBD1 (5 bases). CDR1 and CDR2 (germline): SGHRS, YFSETQ. This CDR3 region has 15 residues. V was trimmed by 5 bases and J by 2 bases, leaving 17 bases between them. The CDR3 loop reads CASSLGAGPAYEQYF. CDR3 sequence (DNA): TGCGCCAGCAGTCTTGGGGCAGGACCCGCCTACGAGCAGTACTTC.

V gene TRBV11-1 combines with J gene TRBJ2-1; D may be TRBD1 or TRBD2 (5 bases each). V was cut by 7 bases and J by 5 bases, with 21 bases left in between. The length of the CDR3 is 16 residues. The germline V gene has CDR1 SGHAT and CDR2 FQDESV (reference sequence). The CDR3 DNA reads as TGTGCCAGCACCCCCCGAGCTGGCAGGGAGAACAATGAGCAGTTCTTC. It encodes CASTPRAGRENNEQFF.

V gene TRBV5-8 combines with J gene TRBJ2-5, with D perhaps assigned TRBD1 or TRBD2 (5 bases each). Germline V gives CDR1 SGHTS, CDR2 YDEGEE. This CDR3 comprises 15 residues. Trimming cost V 2 bases and J 2 bases, with 13 bases left between them. CDR3 sequence reads: CASSFEGTPQETQYF. The CDR3 DNA reads as TGTGCCAGCAGCTTCGAGGGGACCCCTCAAGAGACCCAGTACTTC.

The V gene is TRBV7-8, the J gene TRBJ2-3; 14 bases are a match to TRBD2. J was trimmed by 5 bases and V by 2 bases; bases with no gene match: 3. The CDR3 contains 16 residues. Germline CDR1 reads SGHVS; CDR2 reads FQNEAQ. CDR3: CASSLRGTSGGDTQYF. CDR3 DNA: TGTGCCAGCAGCTTAAGAGGGACTAGCGGGGGAGATACGCAGTATTTT.

In nucleotides, the CDR3 is TGTGCCAGCAGCACGTGGGCCAGGGGAAATGGCTACACCTTC. Translation: CASSTWARGNGYTF. V usage is TRBV13 and J usage is TRBJ1-2, with D possibly matching TRBD1 (6 bases). The CDR3 runs 14 residues. Trimming removed 5 bases from V and 6 bases from J, with 16 bases in between. CDR1 is PRHDT, CDR2 FYEKMQ, per germline (reference sequence).

The gene calls are TRBV9 and TRBJ2-3; 11 bases match TRBD1. Germline-derived CDR1 and CDR2 are SGDLS and YYNGEE. The CDR3 extends over 15 amino acids. The ends lost 3 bases at V and 4 bases at J; junction bases unmatched: 4. Here the CDR3 reads CASSARTGGADTQYF. CDR3 nucleotide sequence: TGTGCCAGCAGCGCCAGGACAGGGGGCGCAGATACGCAGTATTTT.

This clone was seen a few times. The V call is TRBV4-1, the J call TRBJ1-6, with D perhaps matching TRBD1 (5 bases). Germline V gene lookup returns CDR1 MGHRA and CDR2 YSYEKL. The CDR3 extends over 14 amino acids. V lost 4 bases to trimming and J lost 9 bases, with 13 bases between them. CDR3 loop: CASSPIGGPSPLHF. DNA of the CDR3: TGCGCCAGCAGCCCCATCGGGGGTCCTTCACCCCTCCACTTT.